This is a list of T cell receptor beta chains from one sample in a study of cytomegalovirus exposure and HLA in healthy donors. Data came from immunoSEQ multiplex PCR; TCRdb stores just in-frame clones and leaves some out. The top ten clones hold over 1% of a sample with 100,000 to 150,000 clones, around 94% of them seen once. The material sequenced was PBMCs. The source is a woman aged 18-35 years in good health and CMV-seronegative. CDR3s include the opening cysteine and the closing phenylalanine or tryptophan. A D gene is named only where the DNA matches it firmly. Clone size is shown for a subset of rows, as once, few, many or a class of expanded clone.

length	J	D	V	size	CDR3	DNA
15	TRBJ2-1	TRBD2	TRBV10-3	.	CAISGGLADYNEQFF	TGTGCCATCAGTGGGGGACTAGCGGACTACAATGAGCAGTTCTTC
17	TRBJ2-7	TRBD2	TRBV5-4	once	CASSLGLTSGPSYEQYF	TGTGCCAGCAGCTTGGGCCTCACTAGCGGTCCCTCCTACGAGCAGTACTTC
14	TRBJ2-5	.	TRBV6-1	.	CASRETVPVVAQYF	TGTGCCAGCAGAGAGACAGTCCCGGTGGTGGCCCAGTACTTC
11	TRBJ1-1	.	TRBV5-6	once	CASSRRGEAFF	TGTGCCAGCAGCCGTCGGGGTGAAGCTTTCTTT
15	TRBJ2-5	TRBD2	TRBV11-2	.	CASSLDRGRAETQYF	TGTGCCAGCAGCTTAGATCGAGGGAGGGCGGAGACCCAGTACTTC
14	TRBJ1-2	.	TRBV6-6	.	CASSPDRYGDGYTF	TGTGCCAGCAGTCCAGACAGGTACGGGGATGGCTACACCTTC
16	TRBJ1-1	.	TRBV7-9	.	CASSPVGGWVNTEAFF	TGTGCCAGCAGCCCGGTAGGGGGTTGGGTGAACACTGAAGCTTTCTTT
12	TRBJ2-7	TRBD1	TRBV18	.	CASRTGNSEQYF	TGTGCCAGCAGGACAGGGAACAGCGAGCAGTACTTC
15	TRBJ2-1	TRBD2	TRBV6-5	.	CASSYGGSSYNEQFF	TGTGCCAGCAGTTATGGCGGGAGCTCCTACAATGAGCAGTTCTTC
15	TRBJ1-1	TRBD1	TRBV6-1	.	CASSGQTGGNTEAFF	TGTGCCAGCAGTGGCCAGACAGGGGGGAACACTGAAGCTTTCTTT
15	TRBJ2-1	.	TRBV7-9	once	CASSLVIGSGNEQFF	TGTGCCAGCAGCTTAGTCATTGGTAGCGGCAATGAGCAGTTCTTC
13	TRBJ1-5	.	TRBV30	.	CAWSGGSYQPQHF	TGTGCCTGGAGTGGCGGGAGCTATCAGCCCCAGCATTTT
15	TRBJ2-1	TRBD1	TRBV2	.	CASRPQGWGYNEQFF	TGTGCCAGCAGGCCACAGGGGTGGGGTTACAATGAGCAGTTCTTC
13	TRBJ1-5	.	TRBV2	.	CASSKGGNQPQHF	TGTGCCAGCAGTAAAGGCGGCAATCAGCCCCAGCATTTT
13	TRBJ2-7	.	TRBV6-1	.	CASSEGVTYEQYF	TGTGCCAGCAGTGAGGGCGTAACCTACGAGCAGTACTTC
13	TRBJ2-2	.	TRBV9	.	CASTPGNTGELFF	TGTGCCAGCACCCCAGGGAACACCGGGGAGCTGTTTTTT
11	TRBJ2-1	.	TRBV9	.	CASSPNNEQFF	TGTGCCAGCAGTCCAAATAATGAGCAGTTCTTC
15	TRBJ2-2	.	TRBV28	.	CASSFSGPPAGELFF	TGTGCCAGCAGTTTTTCAGGGCCCCCTGCCGGGGAGCTGTTTTTT
13	TRBJ2-2	TRBD2	TRBV27	.	CASRGLAGGELFF	TGTGCCAGCAGGGGACTAGCGGGGGGGGAGCTGTTTTTT
16	TRBJ2-1	TRBD1	TRBV2	.	CASRTTGTGRDNEQFF	TGTGCCAGCAGGACCACCGGGACAGGGAGGGACAATGAGCAGTTCTTC
17	TRBJ1-5	TRBD1	TRBV19	.	CASNPGQGTGSNQPQHF	TGTGCCAGTAACCCTGGACAGGGGACGGGAAGCAATCAGCCCCAGCATTTT
11	TRBJ1-1	.	TRBV7-9	.	CASGGERRAFF	TGTGCCAGCGGGGGGGAACGACGGGCTTTCTTT
12	TRBJ2-5	.	TRBV5-6	.	CASSSPSETQYF	TGTGCCAGCAGCTCCCCCTCTGAGACCCAGTACTTC
15	TRBJ2-2	.	TRBV7-9	.	CASSLLGDDTGELFF	TGTGCCAGCAGCTTATTGGGAGATGACACCGGGGAGCTGTTTTTT
16	TRBJ1-4	.	TRBV10-1	.	CASSEVPGATNEKLFF	TGCGCCAGCAGTGAAGTTCCCGGAGCAACTAATGAAAAACTGTTTTTT
18	TRBJ2-4	.	TRBV4-2	.	CASSQVGSLSIAKNIQYF	TGTGCCAGCAGCCAAGTGGGTAGCCTGAGTATAGCCAAAAACATTCAGTACTTC
12	TRBJ2-3	.	TRBV9	.	CASSAERDTQYF	TGTGCCAGCAGCGCCGAGCGGGATACGCAGTATTTT
14	TRBJ1-6	.	TRBV14	.	CASSHISYNSPLHF	TGTGCCAGCAGCCACATCTCCTATAATTCACCCCTCCACTTT
14	TRBJ1-5	TRBD1	TRBV19	.	CASNRGHSNQPQHF	TGTGCCAGTAACAGGGGACATAGCAATCAGCCCCAGCATTTT
15	TRBJ2-5	.	TRBV9	.	CASSVVGGAGETQYF	TGTGCCAGCAGCGTAGTAGGGGGGGCGGGGGAGACCCAGTACTTC
19	TRBJ2-1	TRBD2	TRBV6-1	.	CASSGTLTSGISSYNEQFF	TGTGCCAGCAGTGGGACCTTGACTAGCGGGATTAGCTCCTACAATGAGCAGTTCTTC
15	TRBJ1-1	.	TRBV30	.	CAWDPGIGGGTEAFF	TGTGCCTGGGACCCCGGTATAGGGGGGGGCACTGAAGCTTTCTTT
14	TRBJ2-1	TRBD2	TRBV6-1	.	CASRWTSGDNEQFF	TGTGCCAGCAGATGGACTAGCGGGGACAATGAGCAGTTCTTC
16	TRBJ2-1	TRBD2	TRBV5-5	.	CASSLEATSGSGEQFF	TGTGCCAGCAGCTTAGAGGCGACTAGCGGGAGTGGAGAGCAGTTCTTC
14	TRBJ1-1	.	TRBV9	.	CASSVVTGNTEAFF	TGTGCCAGCAGCGTAGTAACCGGGAACACTGAAGCTTTCTTT
14	TRBJ1-6	.	TRBV7-9	.	CASSLGGGNSPLHF	TGTGCCAGCAGCTTAGGTGGGGGGAATTCACCCCTCCACTTT
13	TRBJ2-7	.	TRBV6-1	.	CASSYEPGTEQYF	TGTGCCAGCAGCTACGAACCGGGTACGGAGCAGTACTTC
13	TRBJ1-3	.	TRBV5-4	.	CASKDGVGNTIYF	TGTGCCAGCAAGGACGGGGTTGGAAACACCATATATTTT
15	TRBJ1-6	.	TRBV6-1	.	CASTFKGEGDSPLHF	TGTGCCAGCACTTTCAAAGGCGAGGGGGATTCACCCCTCCACTTT
15	TRBJ2-3	TRBD2	TRBV7-3	.	CASSQRGGGPDTQYF	TGTGCCAGCAGCCAGCGGGGGGGCGGTCCAGATACGCAGTATTTT
16	TRBJ2-3	.	TRBV28	.	CASSPNQGGGTDTQYF	TGTGCCAGCAGCCCTAATCAGGGGGGCGGCACAGATACGCAGTATTTT
16	TRBJ2-3	TRBD2	TRBV6-1	.	CASSEALLAGADTQYF	TGTGCCAGCAGTGAAGCACTACTAGCGGGAGCAGATACGCAGTATTTT
14	TRBJ2-5	TRBD1	TRBV4-1	.	CASSLQGASETQYF	TGCGCCAGCAGCTTACAGGGGGCTTCAGAGACCCAGTACTTC
13	TRBJ2-1	TRBD1	TRBV27	.	CASSRRQGIEQFF	TGTGCCAGCAGCCGAAGACAGGGAATTGAGCAGTTCTTC
13	TRBJ2-7	.	TRBV18	once	CASSPSGQVEQYF	TGTGCCAGCTCACCCAGCGGGCAGGTTGAGCAGTACTTC
14	TRBJ1-4	.	TRBV15	.	CATSREGQGGKLFF	TGTGCCACCAGCAGAGAAGGGCAGGGTGGAAAACTGTTTTTT
13	TRBJ2-5	.	TRBV28	.	CASSSQGQETQYF	TGTGCCAGCAGTTCTCAGGGACAAGAGACCCAGTACTTC
16	TRBJ2-2	TRBD2	TRBV5-6	.	CASSLGLALNTGELFF	TGTGCCAGCAGCTTGGGACTAGCGTTGAACACCGGGGAGCTGTTTTTT
16	TRBJ2-3	TRBD1	TRBV27	.	CATRRGYGTGIDTQYF	TGTGCCACCAGAAGAGGATACGGGACAGGGATAGATACGCAGTATTTT
14	TRBJ2-7	TRBD1	TRBV5-1	.	CASSLRQGTYEQYF	TGCGCCAGCAGCTTGCGACAGGGAACCTACGAGCAGTACTTC
16	TRBJ2-5	TRBD2	TRBV5-1	.	CASSPRTSGAGETQYF	TGCGCCAGCAGCCCGCGGACTAGCGGGGCTGGAGAGACCCAGTACTTC
16	TRBJ2-5	TRBD2	TRBV11-1	.	CASSLEGSGSQETQYF	TGTGCCAGCAGCTTAGAGGGTAGCGGGAGCCAAGAGACCCAGTACTTC